A single T cell receptor beta chain is shown here with its context. No antigen is known for it. This sample was taken from a study of cytomegalovirus exposure and HLA in healthy donors. The junction had 14 bases not matched to a gene; V was cut back by 3 bases and J by 6 bases. The CDR3 runs to 17 residues. The germline V gene encodes CDR1 MNHEY and CDR2 SMNVEV (reference sequence). Whole-study results and caveats: Indistinguishable V segments, including TRBV6-2 and TRBV6-3, were excluded.

The PCR used 60 Vbeta and 13 Jbeta primers. Libraries were prepared by immunoSEQ multiplex PCR; TCRdb keeps only in-frame clonotypes and omits some of them. The table lists 150,000 or so clones, 75% to 90% of them singletons, with about 4% in the top ten. Sequences were obtained from PBMCs. The V and J genes are TRBV27 and TRBJ1-2; 9 bases are a match to TRBD1. The sequence came from a man in his forties or fifties in good health and CMV-seropositive. CDR3 bases: TGTGCCAGCAGTTTCCGTCCCCCTTCGACAGGGGGACATGGCTACACCTTC. It specifies CASSFRPPSTGGHGYTF.